One TCR beta chain is described in this entry. The entry originates in a study of blood T cell repertoires in COVID-19. Study at large: Both acute and convalescent COVID-19 samples were obtained from the United States, Italy and Spain. From T cells, B-cell-depleted T cells, or PBMCs came the material, which was cDNA or gDNA.

Looked up from germline, CDR1 is LGHNA and CDR2 is YNFKEQ. The CDR3 spans 14 residues. The V end lost 4 bases, the J end lost 1 base, and 10 bases lay between the germline ends. In the authors' workflow: Cell counts per sample came from amplifying reference gene primers. Sequencing used immunoSEQ multiplex PCR; TCRdb keeps in-frame clones, though not all of them. V and J calls and clone size follow that table, whereas D and trimming were derived from the DNA. The data show about 40,000 clones, more than 90% seen once. The sample comprised peripheral blood. This receptor was taken from an elderly woman with acute or convalescent COVID-19. The chain recombines TRBV4-2 with TRBJ1-1; a weak D match, TRBD1 (6 bases). Written as DNA, the CDR3 is TGTGCCAGCAGCCTGAAGACAGGGAACACTGAAGCTTTCTTT. This codes for CASSLKTGNTEAFF.